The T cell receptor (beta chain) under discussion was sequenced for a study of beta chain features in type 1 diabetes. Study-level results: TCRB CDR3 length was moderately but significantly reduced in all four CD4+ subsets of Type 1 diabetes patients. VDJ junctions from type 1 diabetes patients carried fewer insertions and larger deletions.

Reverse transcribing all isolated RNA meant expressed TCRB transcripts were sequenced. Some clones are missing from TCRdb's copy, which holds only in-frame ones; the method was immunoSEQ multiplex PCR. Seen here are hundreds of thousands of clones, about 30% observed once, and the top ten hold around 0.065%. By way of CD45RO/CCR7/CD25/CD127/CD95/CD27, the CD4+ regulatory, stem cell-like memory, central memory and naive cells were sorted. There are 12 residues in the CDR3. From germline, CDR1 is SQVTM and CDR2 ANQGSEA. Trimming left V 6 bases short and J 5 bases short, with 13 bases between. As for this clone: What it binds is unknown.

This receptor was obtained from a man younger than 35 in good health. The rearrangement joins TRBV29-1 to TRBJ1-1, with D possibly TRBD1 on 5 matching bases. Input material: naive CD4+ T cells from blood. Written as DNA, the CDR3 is TGCAGCGTGCGGCCGTGGGGGACTGAAGCTTTCTTT. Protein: CSVRPWGTEAFF.